This T cell receptor (beta chain) was sequenced during a study of T cells in Graves' hyperthyroidism and ophthalmopathy. The study, taken as a whole, reports: Onset of ophthalmopathy came a median 6.5 months after the model predicted it. Ophthalmopathy was told apart from stable hyperthyroidism by a 13 V-J model.

Pregnant or lactating patients were excluded, as were those with uncontrolled infection or other autoimmune disease. Diagnostic assessment was based on clinical symptoms, serum thyroxine and TRAb, thyroid ultrasound and orbital computed tomography. Using RNA transcripts as the source, TCR beta CDR3 regions were amplified. HTBI primers were used for first-round RT-PCR of the TCR CDR3. One entry per CDR3 protein results from TCRdb running MiXCR on the multiplex PCR reads. The sample includes about 840,000 distinct CDR3 sequences, roughly 40% of them seen just once. Comment on this clonotype: Its antigen is currently unknown.

The clonotype comes from a man younger than 35 with Graves' hyperthyroidism. The sequencing input was blood.

In DNA form, the CDR3 reads TGTGCCTGGAGTGGACCGAACACTGAAGCTTTCTTT. Amino acids: CAWSGPNTEAFF. This rearrangement joins TRBV19 to TRBJ1-1; D gene uncertain. Trimming took 11 bases from V and 1 from J, leaving 11 bases between them. The CDR3 spans 12 residues. Germline CDR1 and CDR2: LNHDA and SQIVND (reference sequence).